This passage covers 27 T cell receptor beta chains from one sample sequenced in a study of metastatic and nonmetastatic thyroid tumors. TCRdb reassembled clones from the PCR reads with MiXCR. The sample yields fewer than 30,000 clones, 15% to 20% seen once. Every patient was untreated before thyroid surgery. What was sequenced was blood. The receptors come from a female donor with papillary thyroid cancer or a benign thyroid nodule (not recorded which). Some clones in this sample may be carry-over from other donors' samples.

Of note for this clone: Mismatch with germline at one junction end may stem from a read error. The chain uses TRBV11-3 and TRBJ1-1, with 7 positions matching TRBD1. The CDR3 has 14 residues. Germline V lookup: CDR1 SGHNT, CDR2 YENEEA. The CDR3 nucleotides read TGTGTCAGCAGCCCCTCGGGACAGTCCTCGGCAACTTTCTTT. It translates to CVSSPSGQSSATFF.

This clone showed up many times. J is TRBJ2-5 and V is TRBV18; 8 nucleotides agree with TRBD2. V shed 2 bases, J shed 1 base, and the junction held 3 bases outside the gene matches. This CDR3 has 15 residues. From germline, CDR1 is KGHSH and CDR2 LQKENI. The CDR3 protein is CASSPIAGFQETQYF. The CDR3 DNA is TGTGCCAGCTCACCAATAGCGGGGTTCCAAGAGACCCAGTACTTC.

Note on this clone: At one of its ends the junction is not consistent with the germline gene, which may arise from a read error. This chain uses TRBV7-9 with TRBJ2-7; D is possibly TRBD1 (6 bases). CDR1 and CDR2 from the germline V gene are SEHNR and FQNEAQ (reference sequence). CDR3 length equals 15 residues. DNA of the CDR3: TGTGCCAGCAGCTCAGGGGTCGGACATGGTGACGATCAGTACTTC. It is translated as CASSSGVGHGDDQYF.

By share, this clone counts as medium-sized. The chain joins TRBV28 to TRBJ1-2; 7 nucleotides line up with TRBD1. CDR3 length: 14 residues. Germline CDR1 reads MDHEN; CDR2 reads SYDVKM. Losses at the gene ends were 6 bases for V and 6 bases for J; bases not matched to a gene: 10. DNA for the CDR3: TGTGCCAGCAGGATAACAGGGGACGTAAATGGCTACACCTTC. It is translated as CASRITGDVNGYTF.

A few counts support this clone. The chain has TRBV11-1 and TRBJ2-7; D call uncertain. V dropped 2 bases and J dropped 3 bases, with 5 bases sitting between them. Looked up from germline, CDR1 is SGHAT and CDR2 is FQDESV (reference sequence). The CDR3 consists of 12 residues. This CDR3 is CASSLSFYEQYF. The CDR3 DNA reads TGTGCCAGCAGCTTATCGTTCTACGAGCAGTACTTC.

This clone turned up a few times. A read error may be the cause here, since a much bigger clone is one base away. The CDR3 DNA sequence: TGTGCCAGCAGTTTATCAGGGCGAGGTATGCAGTATTTT. Its translation: CASSLSGRGMQYF. The gene calls are TRBV12-3 or TRBV12-4 and TRBJ2-3; D might be TRBD1 (5 bases). Trimming stripped 2 bases from V and 11 bases from J, with 14 bases between. The CDR3 consists of 13 residues.

The rearrangement joins TRBV11-2 to TRBJ2-3; D not resolved. Deletions cut 4 bases from V and 6 bases from J, with 8 bases between. CDR1 and CDR2 from the germline V gene are SGHAT and FQNNGV. The CDR3 is 12 residues long. CDR3 nucleotide sequence: TGTGCCAGCAGCTCTTTCCCCGATACGCAGTATTTT. Translating it yields CASSSFPDTQYF.

The J gene is TRBJ2-1, the V gene TRBV28; 7 bases are a match to TRBD1. Germline assignment: CDR1 MDHEN and CDR2 SYDVKM. V lost 4 bases to trimming and J lost 8 bases; unmatched junction nucleotides: 14. The CDR3 runs 16 residues. CDR3 amino acids: CASSSLSPQGWDEQFF. The CDR3 DNA follows: TGTGCCAGCAGTTCCCTCTCACCACAGGGGTGGGATGAGCAGTTCTTC.

Concerning this clone itself: This sequence may be a read error, since a much larger clone differs from it by one base. The CDR3 protein is CAISESNHRRGCYNEQFF. The CDR3 region has the DNA TGTGCCATCAGTGAGTCGAATCACCGGCGGGGGTGCTACAATGAGCAGTTCTTC. The chain uses TRBV10-3 and TRBJ2-1; 7 bases align to TRBD2. The length of the CDR3 is 18 residues. Germline V gene lookup returns CDR1 ENHRY and CDR2 SYGVKD. The V gene end was trimmed by 0 bases and the J gene end by 3 bases; junction bases not matched to a gene: 11.

This clone was picked up many times. This chain joins TRBV5-1 and TRBJ2-7; tentatively, D is TRBD1 (6 bases). From germline, CDR1 is SGHRS and CDR2 YFSETQ. The CDR3 consists of 15 residues. Trimming took off 0 bases at V and 4 bases at J, with 14 bases between the two ends. The CDR3 here is CASSLGDTLRYEQYF. CDR3 nucleotide sequence: TGCGCCAGCAGCTTGGGGGACACCCTCCGATACGAGCAGTACTTC.

This clone is medium-sized (0.01 to 0.1%) within its sample. The chain employs TRBV10-3 and TRBJ1-2, with a possible D match to TRBD1 (5 bases). The ends were cut back, 11 bases at V and 6 bases at J, with 16 bases in the middle. Germline assignment: CDR1 ENHRY and CDR2 SYGVKD. This CDR3 is 12 amino acids long. The CDR3 region is CAVQGTFDGYTF. The CDR3 DNA sequence: TGTGCCGTCCAGGGTACATTCGATGGCTACACCTTC.

The sample holds many counts of this clone. This chain uses TRBV15 with TRBJ2-5, with D possibly TRBD1 on 5 matching bases. The CDR3 totals 14 residues. Per the germline V gene, CDR1 is LNHNV and CDR2 is YYDKDF (reference sequence). Trimming shortened V by 9 bases and J by 0 bases, and 14 bases separated the two germline ends. The CDR3, as DNA: TGTGCCACGCGGACCCTGGGGCACCAAGAGACCCAGTACTTC. It yields the protein CATRTLGHQETQYF.

The chain uses TRBV6-1 and TRBJ2-7; 8 bases are shared with TRBD1. J gave up 3 bases and V 6 bases, and 4 bases lay outside the gene matches. The germline CDR1 and CDR2 sequences are MNHNS and SASEGT. This CDR3 is built from 13 residues. This CDR3 is CASRWTGFYEQYF. The CDR3 DNA reads as TGTGCCAGCAGGTGGACAGGGTTCTACGAGCAGTACTTC.

This clone was observed at least ten times. A read error is possible here, since a much larger clone lies one base away. Additional DNA sequences in this sample encode the identical CDR3. The chain is built from TRBV19 and TRBJ2-1, with 8 nucleotides matching TRBD1. Germline V gene sequence: CDR1 LNHDA, CDR2 SQIVND (reference sequence). The CDR3 is 16 amino acids. As DNA, the CDR3 is TGTGCCAGCAGTATTCAGGGGGCGGGTTCCTACAATGAGCAGTTCTTC. Translated, it gives CASSIQGAGSYNEQFF.

This clone was picked up a small number of times. In nucleotides, the CDR3 is TGTGCCAGTAGCATTTCTCAGGGGGGCGGTGGAGAGCAGTACTTC. Encoded protein: CASSISQGGGGEQYF. This chain joins TRBV19 and TRBJ2-7; TRBD1 might be the D (7 bases). V was pared by 6 bases and J by 7 bases, with 22 bases between. The germline gives CDR1 LNHDA, CDR2 SQIVND (reference sequence). The CDR3 totals 15 residues.

This clone is classed as medium-sized. The chain is built from TRBV6-2 or TRBV6-3 and TRBJ1-1, with D maybe TRBD1 (6 bases). The CDR3 has 15 amino acids. Per the germline V gene, CDR1 is MNHEY and CDR2 is SVGEGT. V dropped 0 bases and J dropped 6 bases, with 14 bases sitting between them. CDR3 in amino acids: CASSYSSRGLSEAFF. DNA of the CDR3: TGTGCCAGCAGTTACTCAAGCAGGGGTTTATCTGAAGCTTTCTTT.

This clone was seen ten or more times. The chain combines TRBV20-1 with TRBJ2-3, with unresolved D. Germline CDR1 and CDR2: DFQATT and SNEGSKA (reference sequence). The CDR3 sequence is 11 residues long. V was clipped by 3 bases and J by 5 bases, with 6 bases between them. CDR3 region: CSARPRDTQYF. The CDR3 DNA reads TGCAGTGCTAGGCCCAGAGATACGCAGTATTTT.

This clone was counted ten times or more. This chain links TRBV20-1 with TRBJ2-1; D perhaps matches TRBD1 (5 bases). Trimming removed 0 bases from V and 4 bases from J, with 7 bases in between. The germline V gene encodes CDR1 DFQATT and CDR2 SNEGSKA (reference sequence). The CDR3 is made up of 13 amino acids. The DNA for the CDR3 is TGCAGTGCTAGAGACAGGGTATACAATGAGCAGTTCTTC. Protein sequence: CSARDRVYNEQFF.

This clone was recorded many times. The chain employs TRBV5-5 and TRBJ1-1; maybe TRBD1 (6 bases). The CDR3 is made up of 15 amino acids. The germline V gene has CDR1 SGHKS and CDR2 YYEKEE (reference sequence). Trimming removed 1 base at V and 5 bases at J, with 15 bases between. The CDR3 DNA reads as TGTGCCAGCAGCTTGAGTCGGGGGGCGGGTACTGAAGCTTTCTTT. It specifies CASSLSRGAGTEAFF.

This clone is deemed medium-sized. The genes are TRBV10-3 and TRBJ2-7; TRBD1 matches at 9 bases. The germline V gene has CDR1 ENHRY and CDR2 SYGVKD. The CDR3 sequence is 14 residues long. Trimming cost V 7 bases and J 5 bases; bases outside gene matches: 9. The chain's CDR3 is CAIKPRDRVDEQYF. Written as DNA, the CDR3 is TGTGCCATCAAACCAAGGGACAGGGTGGACGAGCAGTACTTC.

This clone was seen ten or more times. The same CDR3 is also encoded by other DNA sequences in this sample. The V call is TRBV25-1, the J call TRBJ1-1; 9 bases map to TRBD1. Unmatched junction bases numbered 6, after V lost 7 bases and J lost 3 bases. Germline CDR1 reads MGHDK; CDR2 reads SYGVNS. This CDR3 spans 14 amino acids. The CDR3 DNA is TGTGCCAGCATCTCGGGGACAGGGTACACTGAAGCTTTCTTT. Encoded protein: CASISGTGYTEAFF.

The CDR3 region is CASSVNPLAGGEQFF. For the CDR3, the DNA is TGTGCCAGCAGCGTAAATCCCCTAGCGGGTGGTGAGCAGTTCTTC. The chain is built from TRBV9 and TRBJ2-1, with 8 bases lining up with TRBD2. The germline V gene has CDR1 SGDLS and CDR2 YYNGEE. J was trimmed by 9 bases and V by 1 base; bases with no gene match: 9. This CDR3 region has 15 residues.

This clone has only a few counts. V gene TRBV28 combines with J gene TRBJ2-1, with TRBD2 matching 7 bases. This CDR3 spans 15 amino acids. The trim removed 6 bases at V and 3 bases at J, leaving 8 bases unmatched. Germline V gene lookup returns CDR1 MDHEN and CDR2 SYDVKM. As DNA, the CDR3 is TGTGCCAGCAGCATTAGCGGGCCAAGCTACAATGAGCAGTTCTTC. It yields the protein CASSISGPSYNEQFF.

Only a few counts were recorded for this clone. This sequence joins TRBV7-2 and TRBJ2-1, with TRBD1 identical over 9 bases. Trimming at V came to 4 bases and at J to 10 bases, leaving 5 bases not matched to a gene. The CDR3 spans 13 residues. Germline assignment: CDR1 SGHTA and CDR2 FQGNSA. As DNA, the CDR3 is TGTGCCAGCAGCTCCTACAGGGGGCTCGAGCAGTTCTTC. Translating gives CASSSYRGLEQFF.

This clone has a count of ten or more. The chain recombines TRBV5-6 with TRBJ1-2, with TRBD1 identical over 7 bases. The V gene's germline CDR1 is SGHDT and CDR2 YYEEEE. The trim removed 0 bases at V and 5 bases at J, leaving 10 bases unmatched. This CDR3 has 16 amino acids. CDR3 loop: CASSLGLNEGAYGYTF. The CDR3 region has the DNA TGTGCCAGCAGCTTGGGACTCAACGAGGGGGCTTATGGCTACACCTTC. The complete variable domain, with remaining parts taken from reference TRBV5-6 and TRBJ1-2, reads DAGVTQSPTHLIKTRGQQVTLRCSPKSGHDTVSWYQQALGQGPQFIFQYYEEEERQRGNFPDRFSGHQFPNYSSELNVNALLLGDSALYLCASSLGLNEGAYGYTFGSGTRLTVV.

This clone was observed a few times. This chain joins TRBV5-1 and TRBJ1-1, with D uncertain. Germline V gene lookup returns CDR1 SGHRS and CDR2 YFSETQ. Trimming removed 2 bases at V and 1 base at J, with 9 bases between. CDR3 length: 14 residues. CDR3 protein: CASSFGGSNTEAFF. In DNA form, the CDR3 reads TGCGCCAGCAGCTTTGGTGGTTCGAACACTGAAGCTTTCTTT. Full variable domain (remainder filled in from reference TRBV5-1 and TRBJ1-1): KAGVTQTPRYLIKTRGQQVTLSCSPISGHRSVSWYQQTPGQGLQFLFEYFSETQRNKGNFPGRFSGRQFSNSRSEMNVSTLELGDSALYLCASSFGGSNTEAFFGQGTRLTVV.

This clone was observed at least ten times. In DNA form, the CDR3 reads TGTGCCTGGAGTGTACATGGGGGAAACACCATATATTTT. Its translation: CAWSVHGGNTIYF. This chain uses TRBV30 with TRBJ1-3; no clear D. V gave up 0 bases and J gave up 4 bases, with 7 bases separating them. The germline gives CDR1 GTSNPN, CDR2 SVGIG (reference sequence). The CDR3 runs 13 residues.